These 11 T cell receptor beta chains came from one sample sequenced in a study of shared clonotypes between healthy human individuals. Repertoires were generated with immunoSEQ multiplex PCR, while TCRdb's copy carries only in-frame clones and drops some. The sample includes about 2.3 million clones, approximately 93% of them seen just once. The sample was naive CD4+ T cells from PBMCs. Sample subset: CD45RA+ positively selected. Every receptor here comes from a man between 18 and 35 years old in good health. Some clones in this sample may be carry-over from other donors' samples.

The V and J genes are TRBV4-2 and TRBJ1-2, with D uncertain. Trimming shortened V by 3 bases and J by 5 bases, and 13 bases separated the two germline ends. Per the germline V gene, CDR1 is LGHNA and CDR2 is YNFKEQ. This CDR3 has 14 residues. The CDR3 region is CASSQGSDGYGYTF. The CDR3 nucleotides read TGTGCCAGCAGCCAGGGTTCGGACGGGTATGGCTACACCTTC.

The chain couples TRBV5-6 to TRBJ2-7; D tentatively fits TRBD1 or TRBD2 (5 bases each). The V and J ends lost 1 base and 4 bases respectively, with 12 bases between them. Germline V gene sequence: CDR1 SGHDT, CDR2 YYEEEE. The CDR3 extends over 14 amino acids. CDR3 sequence (DNA): TGTGCCAGCAGCTTGTTGGGGGTGGTGTACGAGCAGTACTTC. Amino acid sequence: CASSLLGVVYEQYF.

The chain uses TRBV6-6 and TRBJ2-1; no reliable D call. Trimming removed 4 bases from V and 6 bases from J, with 13 bases in between. The CDR3 has 14 amino acids. Germline CDR1 reads MNHNY; CDR2 reads SVGAGI (reference sequence). CDR3 sequence: CASSSPRFGNEQFF. The CDR3 DNA is TGTGCCAGCAGTTCCCCGCGTTTCGGCAATGAGCAGTTCTTC.

To note about this clone: Other nucleotide sequences from this sample produce the same CDR3. This rearrangement joins TRBV5-1 to TRBJ2-7, with TRBD2 as a possible D gene (6 bases). CDR3 length: 14 amino acids. V was clipped by 2 bases and J by 2 bases, with 11 bases between them. Germline V lookup: CDR1 SGHRS, CDR2 YFSETQ. CDR3 nucleotide sequence: TGCGCCAGCAGCTTTTCCGGGAGTCCCTACGAGCAGTACTTC. Its protein is CASSFSGSPYEQYF. Together with reference TRBV5-1 and TRBJ2-7, the CDR3 gives the full variable domain: KAGVTQTPRYLIKTRGQQVTLSCSPISGHRSVSWYQQTPGQGLQFLFEYFSETQRNKGNFPGRFSGRQFSNSRSEMNVSTLELGDSALYLCASSFSGSPYEQYFGPGTRLTVT.

This clone was observed once. The rearrangement links TRBV14 to TRBJ2-1, with 11 bases aligning to TRBD2. Looked up from germline, CDR1 is SGHDN and CDR2 is FVKESK. The CDR3 has 16 residues. Trimming removed 4 bases from V and 10 bases from J; junction bases left unmatched: 12. The CDR3 here is CASSPQLAGVVKEQFF. The CDR3 nucleotides are TGTGCCAGCAGCCCCCAACTAGCGGGAGTAGTTAAAGAGCAGTTCTTC.

This rearrangement joins TRBV6-1 to TRBJ1-1; 8 nucleotides align to TRBD1. Germline assignment: CDR1 MNHNS and CDR2 SASEGT. J was trimmed by 4 bases and V by 6 bases; bases with no gene match: 4. The length of the CDR3 is 13 residues. CDR3 loop: CASRTGVATEAFF. The DNA of the CDR3 is TGTGCCAGCAGGACAGGGGTGGCCACTGAAGCTTTCTTT.

The chain links TRBV5-5 to TRBJ2-2; D is unresolved. V lost 1 base and J 7 bases, leaving 8 bases between the germline ends. The length of the CDR3 is 13 residues. Germline assignment: CDR1 SGHKS and CDR2 YYEKEE (reference sequence). CDR3 DNA: TGTGCCAGCAGCTTGTACTCTGGCGGGGAGCTGTTTTTT. Its translation: CASSLYSGGELFF.

The V and J genes are TRBV9 and TRBJ1-1; TRBD1 is a possible D gene (5 bases). CDR1 is SGDLS and CDR2 is YYNGEE in the germline V gene. The CDR3 has 15 amino acids. Trimming stripped 0 bases from V and 3 bases from J, with 12 bases between. CDR3 bases: TGTGCCAGCAGCGTAGATGGGCAGGGTCACACTGAAGCTTTCTTT. It codes for CASSVDGQGHTEAFF.

The V call is TRBV4-1, the J call TRBJ2-5, with TRBD1 matching over 7 bases. J lost 5 bases, V lost 4 bases, and 10 bases had no gene match. In germline, CDR1 is MGHRA, CDR2 YSYEKL. The CDR3 runs to 15 residues. CDR3 residues: CASSRGTAERETQYF. The CDR3, as DNA: TGCGCCAGCAGCCGAGGGACAGCAGAAAGGGAGACCCAGTACTTC.

This clone was seen a few times. The chain couples TRBV27 to TRBJ2-7; tentatively, D is TRBD1 (6 bases). Germline loops: CDR1 MNHEY, CDR2 SMNVEV (reference sequence). The CDR3 is 15 residues long. Deletions cut 3 bases from V and 3 bases from J, with 15 bases between. CDR3 protein: CASSFSPGTRYEQYF. The CDR3 nucleotides are TGTGCCAGCAGTTTCTCGCCGGGGACACGCTACGAGCAGTACTTC.

About this clone: Other DNA sequences of this sample code for an identical CDR3. This chain uses TRBV28 with TRBJ1-3; a possible D gene is TRBD1 (5 bases). The CDR3 loop spans 14 amino acids. Per the germline V gene, CDR1 is MDHEN and CDR2 is SYDVKM. V was cut by 1 base and J by 1 base, with 5 bases left in between. The CDR3 DNA is TGTGCCAGCAGTTTATCAGGGTCTGGAAACACCATATATTTT. Translated: CASSLSGSGNTIYF.